Each of the 32 T cell receptor beta chains below was sequenced from the same sample in a study of T cell repertoires in cytomegalovirus infection. TCRdb reanalysed the reads using MiXCR and keeps one entry per CDR3 protein. The data contain 750,000 to 900,000 distinct CDR3 sequences, under 35% of them singletons. The antigens for these receptors are not known. The sample consisted of cultured CD8+ T cells from PBMCs, taken from culture after CMV antigen stimulation. The receptor set was obtained from a human donor in good health (CMV status not recorded). Some clones in this sample may be carry-over from other donors' samples.

V and J are TRBV9 and TRBJ2-1; TRBD2 aligns across 9 bases. The length of the CDR3 is 17 residues. V gave up 1 base and J gave up 2 bases; unmatched junction bases: 7. Per germline, CDR1 SGDLS and CDR2 YYNGEE. Here the CDR3 reads CASSVLGSSGAYNEQFF. CDR3 DNA sequence: TGTGCCAGCAGCGTACTCGGATCTAGCGGGGCCTACAATGAGCAGTTCTTC. Full variable domain (outside the CDR3, taken from reference TRBV9 and TRBJ2-1): DSGVTQTPKHLITATGQRVTLRCSPRSGDLSVYWYQQSLDQGLQFLIQYYNGEERAKGNILERFSAQQFPDLHSELNLSSLELGDSALYFCASSVLGSSGAYNEQFFGPGTRLTVL.

This clonotype was seen only a few times. The rearrangement links TRBV6-6 to TRBJ2-7; 16 positions agree with TRBD2. The junction had 17 bases not matched to a gene; V was cut back by 4 bases and J by 5 bases. This CDR3 comprises 20 residues. CDR1 is MNHNY and CDR2 is SVGAGI in the germline V gene (reference sequence). The CDR3 DNA sequence: TGTGCCAGCAGTTCTTCCCCCGGGACTAGCGGGGGGGCCGAAATGCACGAGCAGTACGTC. Protein product: CASSSSPGTSGGAEMHEQYV.

The chain uses TRBV5-5 and TRBJ2-2; 9 nucleotides align to TRBD1. The CDR3 covers 15 residues. V lost 3 bases to trimming and J lost 4 bases; unmatched junction nucleotides: 4. CDR1 and CDR2 (germline): SGHKS, YYEKEE (reference sequence). The CDR3 coding sequence is TGTGCCAGCAGCTGGACAGGGGCGGTCACCGGGGAGCTGTTTTTT. Translating gives CASSWTGAVTGELFF.

This clonotype was detected ten times or more. The J gene is TRBJ2-2, the V gene TRBV14; no reliable D call. The CDR3 is made up of 13 amino acids. V dropped 3 bases and J dropped 5 bases, with 7 bases sitting between them. Germline lookup yields CDR1 SGHDN and CDR2 FVKESK. CDR3 residues: CASSQYPTGELFF. CDR3 sequence (DNA): TGTGCCAGCAGCCAGTACCCGACCGGGGAGCTGTTTTTT. Full variable domain (remainder filled in from reference TRBV14 and TRBJ2-2): EAGVTQFPSHSVIEKGQTVTLRCDPISGHDNLYWYRRVMGKEIKFLLHFVKESKQDESGMPNNRFLAERTGGTYSTLKVQPAELEDSGVYFCASSQYPTGELFFGEGSRLTVL.

The chain combines TRBV20-1 with TRBJ1-1; no clear D gene. V lost 0 bases and J lost 0, with 14 bases in between. Germline V lookup: CDR1 DFQATT, CDR2 SNEGSKA (reference sequence). This CDR3 has 16 residues. The CDR3 protein is CSARDWPGQMNTEAFF. The DNA of the CDR3 is TGCAGTGCTAGAGATTGGCCAGGCCAAATGAACACTGAAGCTTTCTTT.

The J gene is TRBJ2-1, the V gene TRBV10-3; D gene ambiguous. The V and J ends lost 4 bases and 6 bases respectively, with 10 bases between them. This CDR3 is built from 13 residues. The germline V gene has CDR1 ENHRY and CDR2 SYGVKD. CDR3: CAISGIVGNEQFF. For the CDR3, the DNA is TGTGCCATCAGTGGCATAGTGGGCAATGAGCAGTTCTTC.

The chain combines TRBV4-1 with TRBJ2-1; 10 nucleotides match TRBD2. Germline values: CDR1 MGHRA, CDR2 YSYEKL. The CDR3 sequence is 15 residues long. J gave up 9 bases and V 7 bases, and 12 bases lay outside the gene matches. The CDR3 here is CASTPERGGWAEQFF. As DNA, the CDR3 is TGCGCCAGCACCCCCGAGCGGGGGGGCTGGGCTGAGCAGTTCTTC.

This clonotype was seen repeatedly, ten times or more. The chain recombines TRBV27 with TRBJ1-1; D unclear. The germline gives CDR1 MNHEY, CDR2 SMNVEV (reference sequence). The germline V and J ends were trimmed by 3 bases and 0 bases, with 11 bases remaining between them. This CDR3 is built from 15 residues. CDR3 nucleotide sequence: TGTGCCAGCAGTTTTAAACGGGTCATGAACACTGAAGCTTTCTTT. This encodes CASSFKRVMNTEAFF.

This clonotype was counted only a few times. At one end, the junction sequence differs from germline, possibly due to a read error. The gene calls are TRBV19 and TRBJ2-3; D is unclear. The CDR3 runs to 16 residues. Germline V CDR1 and CDR2: LNHDA, SQIVND (reference sequence). The CDR3 bases are TGTGCCAGCAGTACGCGGACCTCTCTACTCACAGATACGCAGTATTTT. The encoded protein is CASSTRTSLLTDTQYF.

The sample holds a few counts of this clonotype. The chain combines TRBV6-2 or TRBV6-3 with TRBJ1-1; D unresolved. Germline assignment: CDR1 MNHEY and CDR2 SVGEGT. The CDR3 sequence is 13 residues long. With 2 bases removed from V and 6 bases from J, the gap between germline ends came to 10 bases. The CDR3 region is CASSYEEEPEAFF. In DNA, the CDR3 is TGTGCCAGCAGTTACGAGGAGGAACCTGAAGCTTTCTTT.

This clonotype was detected many times. This chain connects TRBV6-1 to TRBJ1-1, with 8 bases lining up with TRBD1. Trimming removed 3 bases from V and 2 bases from J; junction bases left unmatched: 5. Germline CDR1 is MNHNS and CDR2 is SASEGT. The CDR3 has 15 residues. The CDR3 protein is CASSDQDRANTEAFF. CDR3 in DNA: TGTGCCAGCAGTGATCAGGACAGGGCCAACACTGAAGCTTTCTTT.

The chain links TRBV6-2 or TRBV6-3 to TRBJ2-1; D not certain. Trimming shortened V by 6 bases and J by 4 bases, and 22 bases separated the two germline ends. The CDR3 contains 17 residues. Germline loops: CDR1 MNHEY, CDR2 SVGEGT. The CDR3 sequence: CASRLTSYPREYNEQFF. The CDR3 DNA follows: TGTGCCAGCAGACTTACGTCCTACCCCCGCGAATACAATGAGCAGTTCTTC.

This clonotype has a handful of counts. This chain uses TRBV5-1 with TRBJ1-2; 7 bases agree with TRBD1. This CDR3 has 16 residues. Germline V gene data show CDR1 as SGHRS and CDR2 as YFSETQ. V gave up 1 base and J gave up 4 bases; unmatched junction bases: 10. The CDR3 loop is CASSLYQGGRGYGYTF. As DNA, the CDR3 is TGCGCCAGCAGCTTGTATCAAGGGGGCCGTGGCTATGGCTACACCTTC. Using reference TRBV5-1 and TRBJ1-2 for the parts outside the CDR3, the full variable domain is KAGVTQTPRYLIKTRGQQVTLSCSPISGHRSVSWYQQTPGQGLQFLFEYFSETQRNKGNFPGRFSGRQFSNSRSEMNVSTLELGDSALYLCASSLYQGGRGYGYTFGSGTRLTVV.

The J gene is TRBJ1-4, the V gene TRBV7-3; 9 bases fit TRBD1. Germline values: CDR1 SGHTA, CDR2 FQGTGA. This CDR3 has 15 residues. V shed 6 bases, J shed 8 bases, and the junction held 10 bases outside the gene matches. The CDR3 protein is CASSADRGFREKLFF. The DNA for the CDR3 is TGTGCCAGCAGTGCGGACAGGGGTTTTAGGGAAAAACTGTTTTTT. The full variable domain, completed using reference TRBV7-3 and TRBJ1-4, is GAGVSQTPSNKVTEKGKYVELRCDPISGHTALYWYRQSLGQGPEFLIYFQGTGAADDSGLPNDRFFAVRPEGSVSTLKIQRTERGDSAVYLCASSADRGFREKLFFGSGTQLSVL.

The chain couples TRBV28 to TRBJ2-5; tentative D call: TRBD2 (6 bases). Germline CDR1 MDHEN, CDR2 SYDVKM. The CDR3 contains 16 residues. Trimming left V 2 bases short and J 5 bases short, with 18 bases between. The CDR3 loop reads CASSLPGAGGLETQYF. The CDR3 DNA follows: TGTGCCAGCAGTTTACCGGGAGCCGGAGGTCTGGAGACCCAGTACTTC.

This chain joins TRBV9 and TRBJ2-1; D remains ambiguous. V lost 4 bases to trimming and J lost 8 bases, with 13 bases between them. This CDR3 is 13 amino acids long. From germline, CDR1 is SGDLS and CDR2 YYNGEE. The CDR3 is CASSLSFNDEQFF. DNA of the CDR3: TGTGCCAGCAGCCTCTCCTTTAACGATGAGCAGTTCTTC.

This chain connects TRBV7-6 to TRBJ1-2; possibly TRBD1 for D (5 bases). The V end was cut by 5 bases, the J end by 5 bases, with 21 bases between. CDR3 length equals 16 residues. Germline CDR1 and CDR2: SGHVS and FNYEAQ. This chain's CDR3 is CASSPLEGPGEYGYTF. CDR3 DNA sequence: TGTGCCAGCAGCCCTCTGGAGGGGCCGGGCGAGTATGGCTACACCTTC.

This chain connects TRBV27 to TRBJ2-7; no firm D call. CDR3 length: 13 amino acids. V gave up 3 bases and J gave up 0 bases, with 6 bases separating them. Germline CDR1 is MNHEY and CDR2 is SMNVEV (reference sequence). The chain's CDR3 is CASSFWNSYEQYF. The CDR3 coding sequence is TGTGCCAGCAGTTTCTGGAACTCCTACGAGCAGTACTTC.

The rearrangement joins TRBV2 to TRBJ2-3; 7 nucleotides line up with TRBD2. J lost 6 bases, V lost 9 bases, and 9 bases had no gene match. Germline loops: CDR1 SNHLY, CDR2 FYNNEI. The CDR3 is 13 amino acids. DNA for the CDR3: TGTGCCAGAGAAAGCGGGGCTGGCGATACGCAGTATTTT. Residues: CARESGAGDTQYF.

This clonotype was observed at least ten times. This chain joins TRBV7-2 and TRBJ1-4, with D perhaps TRBD1 (5 bases). Germline V gives CDR1 SGHTA, CDR2 FQGNSA. Trimming left V 6 bases short and J 4 bases short, with 9 bases between. The CDR3 is 13 residues long. The CDR3 coding sequence is TGTGCCAGCAGTCCAGACAGTAATGAAAAACTGTTTTTT. It yields the protein CASSPDSNEKLFF.

The genes are TRBV4-2 and TRBJ2-1; D is undetermined. Germline V gene sequence: CDR1 LGHNA, CDR2 YNFKEQ. The V end lost 4 bases, the J end lost 8 bases, and 12 bases lay between the germline ends. The CDR3 consists of 13 residues. The CDR3 here is CASSLDVGDEQFF. CDR3 DNA: TGTGCCAGCAGCCTAGACGTTGGGGATGAGCAGTTCTTC.

This clonotype has more than one count but fewer than ten. This chain joins TRBV27 and TRBJ2-7; D may be TRBD1 (5 bases). The CDR3 is 13 residues long. V was trimmed by 2 bases and J by 2 bases, leaving 7 bases between them. CDR1 is MNHEY, CDR2 SMNVEV, per germline (reference sequence). Here the CDR3 reads CASSLGHAYEQYF. Written as DNA, the CDR3 is TGTGCCAGCAGTTTAGGACACGCCTACGAGCAGTACTTC.

This rearrangement joins TRBV19 to TRBJ1-1; no definite D call. The CDR3 is made up of 12 amino acids. CDR1 is LNHDA and CDR2 is SQIVND in the germline V gene (reference sequence). Deletions cut 3 bases from V and 6 bases from J, with 8 bases between. CDR3 sequence (DNA): TGTGCCAGTAGTATTGACGGTTCTGAAGCTTTCTTT. It is translated as CASSIDGSEAFF. The complete variable domain, with remaining parts taken from reference TRBV19 and TRBJ1-1, reads DGGITQSPKYLFRKEGQNVTLSCEQNLNHDAMYWYRQDPGQGLRLIYYSQIVNDFQKGDIAEGYSVSREKKESFPLTVTSAQKNPTAFYLCASSIDGSEAFFGQGTRLTVV.

CDR3 amino acids: CASSQDNLAGGHTGELFF. In DNA, the CDR3 is TGCGCCAGCAGCCAAGATAATTTGGCAGGGGGGCACACCGGGGAGCTGTTTTTT. This chain uses TRBV4-1 with TRBJ2-2; possible D gene TRBD1, 7 bases. V lost 0 bases, J lost 3 bases, and 17 bases lay in between. The CDR3 runs 18 residues. Germline V gene lookup returns CDR1 MGHRA and CDR2 YSYEKL.

This chain connects TRBV28 to TRBJ1-5, with a weak D call TRBD1 (5 bases). The CDR3 extends over 17 amino acids. The germline CDR1 and CDR2 sequences are MDHEN and SYDVKM. V lost 2 bases and J lost 4, with 18 bases in between. This chain's CDR3 is CASSLARVRAENQPQHF. DNA for the CDR3: TGTGCCAGCAGTTTAGCGCGCGTCAGGGCTGAAAATCAGCCCCAGCATTTT.

CDR3 sequence reads: CASSFQQGPYNEQFF. In DNA form, the CDR3 reads TGTGCCAGCAGCTTCCAACAGGGTCCGTACAATGAGCAGTTCTTC. The V and J genes are TRBV7-9 and TRBJ2-1; D is possibly TRBD1 (6 bases). The germline V gene encodes CDR1 SEHNR and CDR2 FQNEAQ (reference sequence). This CDR3 is 15 amino acids long. Trimming cost V 3 bases and J 4 bases, with 13 bases left between them. The full variable domain, rest sourced from reference TRBV7-9 and TRBJ2-1, is DTGVSQNPRHKITKRGQNVTFRCDPISEHNRLYWYRQTLGQGPEFLTYFQNEAQLEKSRLLSDRFSAERPKGSFSTLEIQRTEQGDSAMYLCASSFQQGPYNEQFFGPGTRLTVL.

This clonotype was counted between two and nine times. This sequence joins TRBV12-3 or TRBV12-4 and TRBJ1-5; D might be TRBD1 (6 bases). There are 18 residues in the CDR3. Trimming stripped 3 bases from V and 3 bases from J, with 21 bases between. The CDR3 here is CASSLVLSGGGYNQPQHF. For the CDR3, the DNA is TGTGCCAGCAGTTTGGTCCTATCGGGGGGGGGCTACAATCAGCCCCAGCATTTT.

There are a few counts of this clonotype. The J gene is TRBJ1-2, the V gene TRBV4-1; no clear D. The CDR3 has 14 amino acids. Per germline, CDR1 MGHRA and CDR2 YSYEKL. The V and J ends lost 0 bases and 8 bases respectively, with 13 bases between them. The CDR3 DNA follows: TGCGCCAGCAGCCAAGAATCGGCCCCTGGAGGCTACACCTTC. It yields the protein CASSQESAPGGYTF.

With respect to this clonotype: Relative to the germline gene, one junction end is altered; a read error may explain this. This chain links TRBV4-1 with TRBJ2-2; D could derive from TRBD1 or TRBD2 (6 bases each). This CDR3 is built from 17 residues. Germline values: CDR1 MGHRA, CDR2 YSYEKL. The CDR3 loop is CASSQDIPGQPTGEVFF. CDR3 DNA sequence: TGTGCCAGCAGCCAAGATATACCCGGACAGCCCACCGGGGAGGTGTTTTTT.

This clonotype was recorded many times. The chain recombines TRBV6-2 or TRBV6-3 with TRBJ2-2, with D possibly called TRBD1 or TRBD2 (5 bases each). CDR3 size: 17 residues. Germline CDR1 is MNHEY and CDR2 is SVGEGT. V was clipped by 3 bases and J by 2 bases, with 16 bases between them. The DNA for the CDR3 is TGTGCCAGCAGTTATGCGAGGGACGGACGTAACACCGGGGAGCTGTTTTTT. Encoded protein: CASSYARDGRNTGELFF.

This clonotype was seen only a few times. This CDR3 is CASSLGSGITYGYTF. In nucleotides, the CDR3 is TGTGCCAGCAGTTTGGGGTCAGGGATAACCTATGGCTACACCTTC. J is TRBJ1-2 and V is TRBV12-3 or TRBV12-4; a weak D match, TRBD1 (5 bases). CDR3 length equals 15 residues. The ends were cut back, 3 bases at V and 4 bases at J, with 15 bases in the middle.

V and J are TRBV3-1 and TRBJ2-7, with 11 bases matching TRBD1. The CDR3 spans 15 residues. Germline V gives CDR1 LGHDT, CDR2 YNNKEL (reference sequence). The ends lost 3 bases at V and 4 bases at J; junction bases unmatched: 5. CDR3 bases: TGTGCCAGCAGCCACCCCGGACAGGGGGCGTACGAGCAGTACTTC. Translation gives CASSHPGQGAYEQYF.